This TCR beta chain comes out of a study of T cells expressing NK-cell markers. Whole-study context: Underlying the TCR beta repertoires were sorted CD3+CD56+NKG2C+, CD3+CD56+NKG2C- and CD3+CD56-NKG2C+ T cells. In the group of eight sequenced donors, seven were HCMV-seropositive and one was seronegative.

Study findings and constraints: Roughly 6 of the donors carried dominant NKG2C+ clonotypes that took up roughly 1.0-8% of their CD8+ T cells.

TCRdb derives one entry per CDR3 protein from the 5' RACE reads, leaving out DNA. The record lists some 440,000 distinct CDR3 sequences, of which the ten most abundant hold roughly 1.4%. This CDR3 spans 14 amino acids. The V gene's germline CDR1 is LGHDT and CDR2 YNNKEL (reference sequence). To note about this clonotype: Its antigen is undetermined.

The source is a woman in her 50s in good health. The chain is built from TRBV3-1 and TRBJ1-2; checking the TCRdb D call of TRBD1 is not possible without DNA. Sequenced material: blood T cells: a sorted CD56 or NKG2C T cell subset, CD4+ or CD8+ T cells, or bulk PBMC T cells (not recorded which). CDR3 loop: CASSQDVGANGYTF.